These T cell receptor beta chains were read from a single sample in a study of blood T cell repertoires in COVID-19. The method was immunoSEQ multiplex PCR; TCRdb's version includes in-frame clones alone and lacks a portion of them. This sample yields approximately 350,000 clones, of which about 86% are seen a single time; approximately 3% belongs to the top ten. Input material: peripheral blood. The source is a man younger than 40 with active or convalescent COVID-19. Each CDR3 is given with its conserved first and last residue. Each record gives: clone size, D gene, V gene, J gene, CDR3 DNA, CDR3 protein. A D gene is named only where the DNA matches it firmly. Clone size is not always given. Where it is, it says once, few, many or a class for expanded clones.

>.|.|TRBV30|TRBJ1-3
TGTGCCTGGAAAGGGGTTGGAAACACCATATATTTT
CAWKGVGNTIYF
>.|.|TRBV2|TRBJ1-1
TGTGCCAGCAGTGAAGCGAACAGTGAAGCTTTCTTT
CASSEANSEAFF
>.|TRBD2|TRBV9|TRBJ2-3
TGTGCCAGCAGCGTAAGAGAGGGCGGACTAGCGGGGCCCACAGATACGCAGTATTTT
CASSVREGGLAGPTDTQYF
>.|.|TRBV6-1|TRBJ1-3
TGTGCCAGCAGTGAAGTAGGGGGGGACACCATATATTTT
CASSEVGGDTIYF
>many|.|TRBV7-8|TRBJ1-1
TGTGCCAGCAGCCCATTCGCGGGGGGGCTTGGCACTGAAGCTTTCTTT
CASSPFAGGLGTEAFF
>.|.|TRBV27|TRBJ2-3
TGTGCCAGCAGTTACACTACCACAGATACGCAGTATTTT
CASSYTTTDTQYF
>.|.|TRBV27|TRBJ2-2
TGTGCCAGCAGTTTATGGGGTAGCGTCAACACCGGGGAGCTGTTTTTT
CASSLWGSVNTGELFF
>.|.|TRBV30|TRBJ2-7
TGTGCCTGGAGTGTAGGGGATACCTACGAGCAGTACTTC
CAWSVGDTYEQYF
>.|TRBD1|TRBV4-1|TRBJ1-1
TGCGCCAGCAGCCAAGACCCGACAGGGGACGAAGCTTTCTTT
CASSQDPTGDEAFF
>.|.|TRBV4-3|TRBJ1-6
TGCGCCAGCAGCCTACTCCCCTCACCTGACGGGGAAAATTCACCCCTCCACTTT
CASSLLPSPDGENSPLHF
>.|TRBD2|TRBV5-1|TRBJ2-2
TGCGCCAGCAGCTTGCTAGCGGGGGCGGGAACCGGGGAGCTGTTTTTT
CASSLLAGAGTGELFF
>.|TRBD1|TRBV27|TRBJ1-3
TGTGCCAGCAGTTTAACCCCAGGGGGCGGATACACCATATATTTT
CASSLTPGGGYTIYF
>.|TRBD1|TRBV6-5|TRBJ2-5
TGTGCCAGCAGTCCCGTAGGGGGCGCTTGGGAGACCCAGTACTTC
CASSPVGGAWETQYF
>.|.|TRBV7-3|TRBJ2-1
TGTGCCAGCAGCTTAGTTCCCGTCGGGGAGCAGTTCTTC
CASSLVPVGEQFF
>.|.|TRBV19|TRBJ1-1
TGTGCCAGTAGTCCTTGGACAGACGGGTTCACTGAAGCTTTCTTT
CASSPWTDGFTEAFF
>.|TRBD2|TRBV7-2|TRBJ2-1
TGTGCCAGCAGCTTAGAAGTCGGGGCGGGGGTCCTCTTCTTC
CASSLEVGAGVLFF
>many|.|TRBV7-3|TRBJ1-1
TGTGCCAGCAGCTTCGGGGGAGCCACTGAAGCTTTCTTT
CASSFGGATEAFF
>.|TRBD1|TRBV12-3/TRBV12-4|TRBJ1-1
TGTGCCAGCAGTTTCAACAGGGGCACTGAAGCTTTCTTT
CASSFNRGTEAFF
>once|.|TRBV5-5|TRBJ2-6
TGTGCCAGCCGAGAGTCTGGGGCCAACGTCCTGACTTTC
CASRESGANVLTF
>.|.|TRBV19|TRBJ2-7
TGTGCCAGTAGTATAAGCCAGGGTCCGTACGAGCAGTACTTC
CASSISQGPYEQYF
>.|TRBD1|TRBV18|TRBJ1-6
TGTGCCAGCTCACCACGAAACAGGGGACGGACCTATAATTCACCCCTCCACTTT
CASSPRNRGRTYNSPLHF
>.|TRBD1|TRBV13|TRBJ1-4
TGTGCCAGCAGTCGGACCCCGGGACAGATTAATGAAAAACTGTTTTTT
CASSRTPGQINEKLFF
>once|.|TRBV6-5|TRBJ2-2
TGTGCCAGCAGCTTATGGGACTCCTGGGGCGGGGAGCTGTTTTTT
CASSLWDSWGGELFF
>.|TRBD1|TRBV27|TRBJ2-1
TGTGCCAGCACCCCGGGACAGGGACCCTACAATGAGCAGTTCTTC
CASTPGQGPYNEQFF
>once|.|TRBV30|TRBJ2-7
TGTGCCTGGAGGGGAACCGCCTTCGGGGACGAGCAGTACTTC
CAWRGTAFGDEQYF
>.|.|TRBV15|TRBJ1-5
TGTGCCACCAGCAGGGGGGGGTTCACAGAAGCACCCCAGCATTTT
CATSRGGFTEAPQHF
>once|TRBD1|TRBV5-1|TRBJ2-2
TGCGCCAGCAGCCCCCAGGGGGCTGGGGAGCTGTTTTTT
CASSPQGAGELFF
>.|.|TRBV24-1|TRBJ2-7
TGTGCCACCAGTGATTTCAGGGGCGAGCAGTACTTC
CATSDFRGEQYF
>.|.|TRBV28|TRBJ1-1
TGTGCCAGCAGCCTCGGGGAGTTGTACACTGAAGCTTTCTTT
CASSLGELYTEAFF
>.|TRBD2|TRBV5-4|TRBJ2-3
TGTGCCAGCAGCTTGGATAGCGGGGAGTCAGATACGCAGTATTTT
CASSLDSGESDTQYF
>.|.|TRBV6-5|TRBJ1-1
TGTGCCAGCAGGGCAGGGAATGAAGCTTTCTTT
CASRAGNEAFF
>.|TRBD1|TRBV15|TRBJ1-4
TGTGCCACCAGCAGAGATCGGGGGACAGTTAATGAAAAACTGTTTTTT
CATSRDRGTVNEKLFF
>.|TRBD2|TRBV4-1|TRBJ2-1
TGCGCCAGCAGCCAAGAAGGCGGGAGCGGGTACAATGAGCAGTTCTTC
CASSQEGGSGYNEQFF
>.|TRBD2|TRBV7-2|TRBJ2-3
TGTGCCAGCAGCCTGGGACTAGCGGTCACAGATACGCAGTATTTT
CASSLGLAVTDTQYF
>.|.|TRBV5-1|TRBJ2-5
TGCGCCAGCAGCTCGGGGGTGGACAGGAAGTACCAAGAGACCCAGTACTTC
CASSSGVDRKYQETQYF
>.|.|TRBV7-8|TRBJ1-6
TGTGCCAGCAGCTTGGGCTTCTCCTATAATTCACCCCTCCACTTT
CASSLGFSYNSPLHF
>once|.|TRBV28|TRBJ2-7
TGTGCCAGCAGTTTGCAGTACGAGCAGTACTTC
CASSLQYEQYF
>.|.|TRBV11-2|TRBJ1-1
TGTGCCAGCAGCTTAGGGTTGGGCAGGATGAACACTGAAGCTTTCTTT
CASSLGLGRMNTEAFF
>.|.|TRBV20-1|TRBJ2-3
TGCAGTGCTAGTGAGAGTTATACGCAGTATTTT
CSASESYTQYF
>few|.|TRBV28|TRBJ2-2
TGTGCCAGCAGTTTATCCAGGAACACCGGGGAGCTGTTTTTT
CASSLSRNTGELFF
>.|TRBD1|TRBV9|TRBJ1-1
TGTGCCAGTTCCCCTGGGACAGGTCTTGGCGTCGGGGCTTTCTTT
CASSPGTGLGVGAFF
>.|TRBD2|TRBV28|TRBJ2-3
TGTGCCAGCAGCAGCCGTACGGGAGGTACAGATACGCAGTATTTT
CASSSRTGGTDTQYF
>once|TRBD2|TRBV4-1|TRBJ2-2
TGCGCCAGCAGCGTACCTAGCGGGAGGGTGAGTGCGGAGCTGTTTTTT
CASSVPSGRVSAELFF
>once|TRBD2|TRBV24-1|TRBJ2-3
TGTGCCACCAGTGACCTAAGCGGGAGGGGCACAGATACGCAGTATTTT
CATSDLSGRGTDTQYF
>.|.|TRBV6-5|TRBJ1-1
TGTGCCAGCAGTTACTCCCTTCAATGGGCGAACACTGAAGCTTTCTTT
CASSYSLQWANTEAFF
>.|.|TRBV6-6|TRBJ1-1
TGTGCCAGCAGTTACTCTCGCACTGAAGCTTTCTTT
CASSYSRTEAFF
>.|TRBD1|TRBV7-6|TRBJ1-3
TGTGCCAGCAGCCCGGGACAGAGGACGAAGGGAAACACCATATATTTT
CASSPGQRTKGNTIYF